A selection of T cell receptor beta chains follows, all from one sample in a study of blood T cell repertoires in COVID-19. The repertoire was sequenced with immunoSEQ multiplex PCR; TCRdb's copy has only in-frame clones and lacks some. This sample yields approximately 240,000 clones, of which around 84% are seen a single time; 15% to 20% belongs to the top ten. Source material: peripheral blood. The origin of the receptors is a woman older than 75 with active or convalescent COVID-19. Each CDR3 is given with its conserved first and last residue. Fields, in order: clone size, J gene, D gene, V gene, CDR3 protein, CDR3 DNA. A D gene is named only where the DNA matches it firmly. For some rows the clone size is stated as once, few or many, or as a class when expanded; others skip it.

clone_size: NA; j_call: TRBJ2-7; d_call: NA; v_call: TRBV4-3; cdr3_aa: CASSQEARGVPYEQYF; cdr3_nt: TGCGCCAGCAGCCAAGAAGCCAGGGGGGTGCCCTACGAGCAGTACTTC
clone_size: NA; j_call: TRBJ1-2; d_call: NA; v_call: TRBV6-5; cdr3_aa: CASSSRRDYGYTF; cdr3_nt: TGTGCCAGCAGTTCTAGGAGGGACTATGGCTACACCTTC
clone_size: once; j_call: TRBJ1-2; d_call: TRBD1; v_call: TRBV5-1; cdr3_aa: CASSIGQGDGYTF; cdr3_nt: TGCGCCAGCAGCATAGGACAGGGAGATGGCTACACCTTC
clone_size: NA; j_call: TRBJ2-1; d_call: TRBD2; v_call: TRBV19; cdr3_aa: CASSAMTSGGAKEQFF; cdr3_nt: TGTGCCAGTAGTGCAATGACTAGCGGGGGGGCCAAAGAGCAGTTCTTC
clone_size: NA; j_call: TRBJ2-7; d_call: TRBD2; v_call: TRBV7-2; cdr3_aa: CASSPSGEFVEQYF; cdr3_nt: TGTGCCAGCAGCCCTAGCGGGGAATTTGTCGAGCAGTACTTC
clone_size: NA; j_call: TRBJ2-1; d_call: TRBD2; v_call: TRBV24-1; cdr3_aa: CATGGLAGDEQFF; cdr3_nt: TGTGCCACAGGGGGACTAGCGGGAGACGAGCAGTTCTTC
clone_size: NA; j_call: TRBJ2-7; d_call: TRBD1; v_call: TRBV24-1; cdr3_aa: CATSDQGQGTYEQYF; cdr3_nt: TGTGCCACCAGTGACCAAGGACAGGGGACCTACGAGCAGTACTTC
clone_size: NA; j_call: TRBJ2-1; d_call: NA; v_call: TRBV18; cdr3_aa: CASSPPARWDEQFF; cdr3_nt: TGTGCCAGCTCACCACCGGCTAGATGGGATGAGCAGTTCTTC
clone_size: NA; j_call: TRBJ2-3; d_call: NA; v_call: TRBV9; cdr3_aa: CASSVVLASDTQYF; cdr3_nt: TGTGCCAGCAGCGTAGTTCTGGCTTCTGATACGCAGTATTTT
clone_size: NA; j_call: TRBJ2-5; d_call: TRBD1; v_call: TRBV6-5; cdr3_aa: CASSKRTGEETQYF; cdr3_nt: TGTGCCAGCAGCAAGAGGACAGGGGAAGAGACCCAGTACTTC
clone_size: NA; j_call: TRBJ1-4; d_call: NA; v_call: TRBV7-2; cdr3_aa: CASSFSGRVNEKLFF; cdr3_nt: TGTGCCAGCAGCTTTTCCGGCAGGGTGAATGAAAAACTGTTTTTT
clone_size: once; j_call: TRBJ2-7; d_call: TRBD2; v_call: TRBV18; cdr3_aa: CASSPPGLAGAAYEQYF; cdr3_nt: TGTGCCAGCTCACCACCGGGACTAGCGGGGGCCGCATACGAGCAGTACTTC
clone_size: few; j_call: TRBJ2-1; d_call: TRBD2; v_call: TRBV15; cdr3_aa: CATSRDRLAGAYNEQFF; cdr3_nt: TGTGCCACCAGCAGAGACCGACTAGCGGGGGCCTACAATGAGCAGTTCTTC
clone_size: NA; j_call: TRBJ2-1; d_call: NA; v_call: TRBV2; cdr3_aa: CASSASGTYNEQFF; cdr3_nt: TGTGCCAGCAGTGCTTCAGGGACCTACAATGAGCAGTTCTTC
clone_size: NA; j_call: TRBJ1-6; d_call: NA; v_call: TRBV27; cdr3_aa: CASRRDKYNSPLHF; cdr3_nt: TGTGCCAGCAGACGAGACAAATATAATTCACCCCTCCACTTT
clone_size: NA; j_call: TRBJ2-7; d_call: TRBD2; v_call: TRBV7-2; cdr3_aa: CASSLGTGGFYEQYF; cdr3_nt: TGTGCCAGCAGCTTAGGGACGGGAGGGTTCTACGAGCAGTACTTC
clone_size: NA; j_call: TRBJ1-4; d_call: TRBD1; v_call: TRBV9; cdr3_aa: CASSVGTGKSEKLFF; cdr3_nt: TGTGCCAGCAGCGTTGGGACAGGGAAGAGTGAAAAACTGTTTTTT
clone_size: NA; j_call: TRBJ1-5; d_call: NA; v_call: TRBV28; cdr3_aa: CASSNPRTGNQPQHF; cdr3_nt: TGTGCCAGCAGTAATCCCCGGACGGGGAATCAGCCCCAGCATTTT
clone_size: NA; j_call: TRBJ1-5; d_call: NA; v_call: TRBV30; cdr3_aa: CAWSVRGGGRQPQHF; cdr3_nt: TGTGCCTGGAGTGTACGGGGGGGAGGGCGTCAGCCCCAGCATTTT
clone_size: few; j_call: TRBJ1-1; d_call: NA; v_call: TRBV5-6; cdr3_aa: CASSLGPGAFSEAFF; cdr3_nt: TGTGCCAGCAGCTTGGGCCCAGGGGCTTTTTCTGAAGCTTTCTTT
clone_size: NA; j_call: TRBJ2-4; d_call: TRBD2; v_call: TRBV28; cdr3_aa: CASSPLREAKNIQYF; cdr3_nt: TGTGCCAGCAGTCCCCTGCGGGAGGCCAAAAACATTCAGTACTTC
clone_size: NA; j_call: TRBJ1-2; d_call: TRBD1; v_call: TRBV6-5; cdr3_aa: CASRRLTGSGYGYTF; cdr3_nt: TGTGCCAGCAGACGCCTGACAGGGTCCGGGTATGGCTACACCTTC
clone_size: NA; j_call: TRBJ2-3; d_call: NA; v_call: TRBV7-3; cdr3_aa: CASSPSLFRTDTQYF; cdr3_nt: TGTGCCAGCAGCCCCTCGTTATTTCGCACAGATACGCAGTATTTT
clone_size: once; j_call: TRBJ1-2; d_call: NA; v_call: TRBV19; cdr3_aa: CASIPQGIGYGYTF; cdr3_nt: TGTGCCAGTATCCCCCAGGGTATTGGCTATGGCTACACCTTC
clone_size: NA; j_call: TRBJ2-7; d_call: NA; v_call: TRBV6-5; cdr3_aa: CASSYSIVPSYEQYF; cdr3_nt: TGTGCCAGCAGTTACTCGATAGTCCCCTCCTACGAGCAGTACTTC
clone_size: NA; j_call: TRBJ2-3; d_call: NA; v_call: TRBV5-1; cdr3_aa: CASSFPHTDTQYF; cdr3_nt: TGCGCCAGCAGCTTCCCCCACACAGATACGCAGTATTTT
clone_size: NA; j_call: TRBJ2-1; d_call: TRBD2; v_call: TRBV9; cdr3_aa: CASTRTSGTINEQFF; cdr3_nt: TGTGCCAGCACCCGGACTAGCGGGACCATCAATGAGCAGTTCTTC
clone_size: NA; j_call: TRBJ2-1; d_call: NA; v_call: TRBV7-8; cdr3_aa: CASSLVDSMPYNEQFF; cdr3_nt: TGTGCCAGCAGCTTAGTAGACTCGATGCCCTACAATGAGCAGTTCTTC
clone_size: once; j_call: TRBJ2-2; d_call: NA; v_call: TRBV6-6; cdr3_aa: CASSTQGVPNTGELFF; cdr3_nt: TGTGCCAGCAGTACACAGGGAGTCCCGAACACCGGGGAGCTGTTTTTT
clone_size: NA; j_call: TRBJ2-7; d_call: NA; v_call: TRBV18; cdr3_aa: CASSPDGGYEQYF; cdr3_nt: TGTGCCAGCTCCCCCGACGGCGGCTACGAGCAGTACTTC
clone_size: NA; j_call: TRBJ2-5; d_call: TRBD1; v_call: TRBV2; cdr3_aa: CASVPGGYQETQYF; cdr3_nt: TGTGCCAGCGTTCCAGGGGGATATCAAGAGACCCAGTACTTC
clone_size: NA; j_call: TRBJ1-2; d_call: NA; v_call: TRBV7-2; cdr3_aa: CASSLAHRAPNYGYTF; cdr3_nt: TGTGCCAGCAGCTTAGCGCACAGGGCTCCTAACTATGGCTACACCTTC
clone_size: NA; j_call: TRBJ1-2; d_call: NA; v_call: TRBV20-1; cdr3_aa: CSASPGTDYGYTF; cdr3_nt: TGCAGTGCTAGTCCTGGTACGGACTATGGCTACACCTTC
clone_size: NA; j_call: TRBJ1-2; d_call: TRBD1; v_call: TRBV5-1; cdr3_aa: CASSSYRGQDGYTF; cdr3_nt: TGCGCCAGCAGCTCTTACAGGGGGCAGGATGGCTACACCTTC
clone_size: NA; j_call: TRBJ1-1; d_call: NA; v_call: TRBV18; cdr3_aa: CASSPGAQGTEAFF; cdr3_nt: TGTGCCAGCTCACCAGGGGCTCAAGGCACTGAAGCTTTCTTT
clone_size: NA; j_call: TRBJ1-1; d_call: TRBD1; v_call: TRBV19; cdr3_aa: CASSPRQGQNTEAFF; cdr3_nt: TGTGCCAGTAGTCCAAGACAGGGACAGAACACTGAAGCTTTCTTT
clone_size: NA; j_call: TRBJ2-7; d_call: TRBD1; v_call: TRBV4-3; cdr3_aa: CASSQYRGTGYEQYF; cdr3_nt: TGCGCCAGCAGCCAGTACAGGGGAACGGGGTACGAGCAGTACTTC
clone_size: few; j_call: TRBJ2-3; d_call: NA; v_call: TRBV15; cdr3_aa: CATSRIYSTTQYF; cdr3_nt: TGTGCCACCAGTCGAATCTACAGTACCACGCAGTATTTT
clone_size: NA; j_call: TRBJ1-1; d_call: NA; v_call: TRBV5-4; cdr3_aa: CASTSISGGTEAFF; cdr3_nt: TGTGCCAGCACCTCCATTTCGGGGGGCACTGAAGCTTTCTTT
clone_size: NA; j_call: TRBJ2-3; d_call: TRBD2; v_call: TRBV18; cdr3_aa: CASSPIPLAQYTDTQYF; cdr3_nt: TGTGCCAGCTCACCAATCCCACTAGCGCAATACACAGATACGCAGTATTTT
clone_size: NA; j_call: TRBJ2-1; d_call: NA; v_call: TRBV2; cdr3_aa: CASSLPDSPVEQFF; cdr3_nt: TGTGCCAGCAGCCTGCCGGATAGCCCTGTTGAGCAGTTCTTC
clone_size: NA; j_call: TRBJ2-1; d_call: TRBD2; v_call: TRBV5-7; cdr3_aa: CASSQGLAGGHEQFF; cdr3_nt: TGTGCCAGCAGCCAGGGACTAGCGGGGGGTCATGAGCAGTTCTTC
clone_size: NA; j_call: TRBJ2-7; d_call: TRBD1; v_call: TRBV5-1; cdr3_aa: CASRTNRDSYEQYF; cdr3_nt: TGCGCCAGCAGGACAAACCGGGACAGTTACGAGCAGTACTTC
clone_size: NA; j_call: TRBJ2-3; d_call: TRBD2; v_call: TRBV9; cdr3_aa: CASTKSGGARTDTQYF; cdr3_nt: TGTGCCAGCACGAAGAGCGGGGGGGCCCGAACAGATACGCAGTATTTT
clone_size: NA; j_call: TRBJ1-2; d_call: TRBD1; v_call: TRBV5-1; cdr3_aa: CASSPGTGGNYGYTF; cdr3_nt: TGCGCCAGCAGCCCCGGGACAGGGGGAAACTATGGCTACACCTTC
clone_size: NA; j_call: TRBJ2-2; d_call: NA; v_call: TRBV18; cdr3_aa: CASSLIRTGELFF; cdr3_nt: TGTGCCAGCTCACTAATCCGCACCGGGGAGCTGTTTTTT
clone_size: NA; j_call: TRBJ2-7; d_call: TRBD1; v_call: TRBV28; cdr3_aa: CASSTSGTGGYEQYF; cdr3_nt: TGTGCCAGCAGTACCAGCGGGACAGGGGGCTACGAGCAGTACTTC
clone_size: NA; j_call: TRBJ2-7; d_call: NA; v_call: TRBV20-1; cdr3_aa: CSAATYEQYF; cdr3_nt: TGCAGCGCGGCCACCTACGAGCAGTACTTC
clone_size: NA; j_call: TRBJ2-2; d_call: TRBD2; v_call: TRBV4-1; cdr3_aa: CASSQDSSGGGELFF; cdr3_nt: TGCGCCAGCAGCCAAGATTCTAGCGGCGGCGGGGAGCTGTTTTTT
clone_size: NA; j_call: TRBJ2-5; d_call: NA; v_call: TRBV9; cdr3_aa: CASSSVEGRGARETQYF; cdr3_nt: TGTGCCAGCAGCTCAGTCGAGGGCCGGGGGGCGCGGGAGACCCAGTACTTC
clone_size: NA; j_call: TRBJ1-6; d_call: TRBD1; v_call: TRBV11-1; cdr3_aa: CASSSQTGGNSPLHF; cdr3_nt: TGTGCCAGCAGCTCCCAGACAGGGGGGAATTCACCCCTCCACTTT
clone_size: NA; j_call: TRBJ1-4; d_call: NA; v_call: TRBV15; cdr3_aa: CATSRDRDFNEKLFF; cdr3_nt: TGTGCCACCAGCAGAGACCGGGATTTCAATGAAAAACTGTTTTTT
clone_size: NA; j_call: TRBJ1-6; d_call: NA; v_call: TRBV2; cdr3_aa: CASSGGRGYNSPLHF; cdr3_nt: TGTGCCAGCAGTGGTGGCAGGGGCTATAATTCACCCCTCCACTTT
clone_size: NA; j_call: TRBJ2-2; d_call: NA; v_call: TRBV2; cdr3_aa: CASSNRNTGELFF; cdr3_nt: TGTGCCAGCAGCAATAGGAACACCGGGGAGCTGTTTTTT
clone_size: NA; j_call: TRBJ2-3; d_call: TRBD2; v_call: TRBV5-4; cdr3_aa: CASSGAGGASTDTQYF; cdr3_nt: TGTGCCAGCAGCGGTGCGGGGGGAGCTAGCACAGATACGCAGTATTTT
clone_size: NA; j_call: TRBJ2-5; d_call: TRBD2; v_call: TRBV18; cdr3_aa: CASSPQAGEETQYF; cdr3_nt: TGTGCCAGCTCACCGCAAGCGGGAGAAGAGACCCAGTACTTC
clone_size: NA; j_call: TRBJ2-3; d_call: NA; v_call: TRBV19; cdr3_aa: CASTQRSTDTQYF; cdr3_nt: TGTGCCAGTACCCAGCGGAGCACAGATACGCAGTATTTT
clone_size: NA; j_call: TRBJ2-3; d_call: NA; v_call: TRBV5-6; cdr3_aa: CASSEWGRGTDTQYF; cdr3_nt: TGTGCCAGCAGCGAGTGGGGCCGGGGCACAGATACGCAGTATTTT
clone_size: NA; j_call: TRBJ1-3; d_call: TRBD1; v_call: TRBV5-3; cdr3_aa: CARSCCPGTGGNYTGNTIYF; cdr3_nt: TGTGCCAGAAGCTGCTGTCCCGGGACAGGGGGGAATTACACTGGAAACACCATATATTTT
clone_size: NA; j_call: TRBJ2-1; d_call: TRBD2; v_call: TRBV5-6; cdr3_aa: CASSLVGLAGGPRNEQFF; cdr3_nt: TGTGCCAGCAGCTTGGTTGGACTAGCGGGGGGGCCTCGGAATGAGCAGTTCTTC